This is a list of T cell receptor beta chains from one sample in a study of human T cells and chemical hapten exposure. TCRdb redid the calling of the RACE reads with MiXCR, one entry per CDR3 protein. Here the sample spans fewer than 350,000 distinct CDR3 sequences, just under 8% being singletons. The specimen comprised whole blood, sampled in connection with sensitization to the hapten diphenylcyclopropenone (DPC). All receptors come from a man between 18 and 35 years old with alopecia areata. Some clones in this sample may be carry-over from other donors' samples. Each CDR3 is given with its conserved first and last residue. Fields, in order: clone size, V gene, D gene, J gene, CDR3 protein, CDR3 DNA. The D gene is left open where the match is weak. Rows give clone size only sometimes, using once, few, many, or a class for an expanded clone.

abundance: NA; v_gene: TRBV18; d_gene: TRBD1; j_gene: TRBJ1-1; CDR3aa: CASSPPLDRGTEAFF; CDR3nt: TGTGCCAGCTCACCACCGTTGGACAGGGGTACTGAAGCTTTCTTT
abundance: NA; v_gene: TRBV18; d_gene: TRBD1; j_gene: TRBJ2-1; CDR3aa: CASSQGTGDEQFF; CDR3nt: TGTGCCAGCTCTCAAGGGACAGGGGATGAGCAGTTCTTC
abundance: few; v_gene: TRBV5-1; d_gene: TRBD1; j_gene: TRBJ1-2; CDR3aa: CASSWGTALNYGYTF; CDR3nt: TGCGCCAGCAGCTGGGGGACAGCGCTTAACTATGGCTACACCTTC
abundance: few; v_gene: TRBV6-5; d_gene: NA; j_gene: TRBJ1-1; CDR3aa: CASSYGSLVEAFF; CDR3nt: TGTGCCAGCAGTTACGGTAGCCTCGTGGAAGCTTTCTTT
abundance: NA; v_gene: TRBV10-3; d_gene: TRBD1; j_gene: TRBJ1-5; CDR3aa: CAISETGVSNQPQHF; CDR3nt: TGTGCCATCAGTGAAACAGGGGTTAGCAATCAGCCCCAGCATTTT
abundance: NA; v_gene: TRBV5-5; d_gene: NA; j_gene: TRBJ1-6; CDR3aa: CASSFVENYNSPLHF; CDR3nt: TGTGCCAGCAGCTTTGTTGAGAACTATAATTCACCCCTCCACTTT
abundance: few; v_gene: TRBV11-2; d_gene: NA; j_gene: TRBJ2-2; CDR3aa: CASSLVRGSNSGELFF; CDR3nt: TGTGCCAGCAGCTTAGTGCGTGGGAGCAACTCCGGGGAGCTGTTTTTT
abundance: NA; v_gene: TRBV10-3; d_gene: NA; j_gene: TRBJ1-5; CDR3aa: CAIRDGQNQPQHF; CDR3nt: TGTGCCATCCGGGACGGGCAAAATCAGCCCCAGCATTTT
abundance: few; v_gene: TRBV4-1; d_gene: NA; j_gene: TRBJ2-1; CDR3aa: CASSQDPGVPYNEQFF; CDR3nt: TGCGCCAGCAGCCAAGATCCAGGGGTACCCTACAATGAGCAGTTCTTC
abundance: few; v_gene: TRBV4-1; d_gene: TRBD1; j_gene: TRBJ1-5; CDR3aa: CASSQVGQGPNQPQHF; CDR3nt: TGCGCCAGCAGCCAAGTAGGACAGGGACCTAATCAGCCCCAGCATTTT
abundance: few; v_gene: TRBV20-1; d_gene: TRBD1; j_gene: TRBJ2-5; CDR3aa: CSARNPQGAPYQETQYF; CDR3nt: TGCAGTGCTAGAAATCCCCAGGGGGCACCGTACCAAGAGACCCAGTACTTC
abundance: NA; v_gene: TRBV5-1; d_gene: NA; j_gene: TRBJ2-3; CDR3aa: CASSLGLRPGDTQYF; CDR3nt: TGCGCCAGCAGCTTGGGTTTACGTCCCGGAGATACGCAGTATTTT
abundance: many; v_gene: TRBV6-5; d_gene: NA; j_gene: TRBJ1-2; CDR3aa: CASSPGRSFGYTF; CDR3nt: TGTGCCAGCAGTCCGGGACGAAGCTTCGGCTACACCTTC